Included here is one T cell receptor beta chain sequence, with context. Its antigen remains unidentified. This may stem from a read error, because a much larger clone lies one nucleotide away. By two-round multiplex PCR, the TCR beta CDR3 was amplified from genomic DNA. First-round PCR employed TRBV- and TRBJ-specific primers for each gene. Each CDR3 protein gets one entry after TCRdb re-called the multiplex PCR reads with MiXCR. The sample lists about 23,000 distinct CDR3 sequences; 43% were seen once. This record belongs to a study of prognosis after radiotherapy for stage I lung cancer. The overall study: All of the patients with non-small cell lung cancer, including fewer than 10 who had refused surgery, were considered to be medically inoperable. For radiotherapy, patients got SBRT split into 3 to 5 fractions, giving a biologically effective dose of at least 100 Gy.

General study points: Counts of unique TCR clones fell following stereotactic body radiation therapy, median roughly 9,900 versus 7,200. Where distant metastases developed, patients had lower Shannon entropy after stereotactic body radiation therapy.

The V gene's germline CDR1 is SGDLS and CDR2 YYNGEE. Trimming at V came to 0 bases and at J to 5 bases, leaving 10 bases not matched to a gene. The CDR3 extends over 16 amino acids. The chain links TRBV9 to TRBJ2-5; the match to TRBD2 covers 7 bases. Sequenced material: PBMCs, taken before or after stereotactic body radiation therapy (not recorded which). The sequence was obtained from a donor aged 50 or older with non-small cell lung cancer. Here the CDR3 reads CASSVDTGGAGETQYF. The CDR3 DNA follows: TGTGCCAGCAGCGTAGACACGGGGGGAGCGGGTGAGACCCAGTACTTC.